This T cell receptor (beta chain) was identified in a study of T-cell reconstitution after alpha-beta-depleted transplantation in children. Findings and limits, study-wide: T-cell counts and diversity at one year post-transplant came mainly from newly produced T cells.

V was trimmed by 4 bases and J by 5 bases, leaving 11 bases between them. The CDR3 runs to 14 residues. Unique molecular identifiers were incorporated into the prepared TCRbeta library. MiXCR was run by TCRdb on the PCR reads, yielding one entry per CDR3 protein. The sample contains about 460,000 distinct CDR3 sequences, about 10% of which appear only once. This clonotype was detected ten times or more. Its specificity is unknown. The chain recombines TRBV12-3 or TRBV12-4 with TRBJ1-4; D gene unclear. The sequence was obtained from a child under 10 years old with inherited bone marrow failure, due to receive a stem cell transplant. This specimen consisted of PBMCs, obtained before TCRalphabeta/CD19-depleted stem cell transplant. CDR3 residues: CASSSTLGNEKLFF. CDR3 nucleotide sequence: TGTGCCAGCAGTTCGACTCTCGGCAATGAAAAACTGTTTTTT.